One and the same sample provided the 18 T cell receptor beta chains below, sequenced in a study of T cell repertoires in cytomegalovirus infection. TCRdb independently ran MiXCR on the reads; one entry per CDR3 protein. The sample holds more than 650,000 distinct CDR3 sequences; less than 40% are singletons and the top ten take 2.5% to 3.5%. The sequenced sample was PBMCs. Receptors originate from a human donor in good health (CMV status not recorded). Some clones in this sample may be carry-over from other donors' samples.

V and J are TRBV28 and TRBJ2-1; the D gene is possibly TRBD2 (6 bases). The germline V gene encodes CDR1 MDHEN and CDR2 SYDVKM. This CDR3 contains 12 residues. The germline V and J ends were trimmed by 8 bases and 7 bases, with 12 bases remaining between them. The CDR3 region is CASLDGGNEQFF. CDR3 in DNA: TGTGCCAGCTTGGACGGGGGAAATGAGCAGTTCTTC.

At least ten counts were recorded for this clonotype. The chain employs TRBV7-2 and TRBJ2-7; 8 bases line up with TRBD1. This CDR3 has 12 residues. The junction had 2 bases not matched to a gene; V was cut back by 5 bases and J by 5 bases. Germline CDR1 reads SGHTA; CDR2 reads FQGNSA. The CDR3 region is CASSLTGDEQYF. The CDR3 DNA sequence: TGTGCCAGCAGCCTGACAGGGGACGAGCAGTACTTC.

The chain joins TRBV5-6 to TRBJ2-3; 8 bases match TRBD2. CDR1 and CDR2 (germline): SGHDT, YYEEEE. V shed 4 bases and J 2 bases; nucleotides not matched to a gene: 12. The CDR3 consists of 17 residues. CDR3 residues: CASSARTSHFATDTQYF. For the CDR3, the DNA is TGTGCCAGCAGCGCCCGGACTAGCCATTTCGCCACAGATACGCAGTATTTT.

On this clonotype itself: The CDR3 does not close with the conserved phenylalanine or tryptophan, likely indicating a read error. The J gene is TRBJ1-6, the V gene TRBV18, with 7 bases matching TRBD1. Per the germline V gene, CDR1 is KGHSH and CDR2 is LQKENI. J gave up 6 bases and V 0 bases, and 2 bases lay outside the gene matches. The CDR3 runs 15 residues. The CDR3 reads CASSPPGQTNSPLHS. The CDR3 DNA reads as TGTGCCAGCTCACCACCGGGACAGACTAATTCACCCCTCCACTCT.

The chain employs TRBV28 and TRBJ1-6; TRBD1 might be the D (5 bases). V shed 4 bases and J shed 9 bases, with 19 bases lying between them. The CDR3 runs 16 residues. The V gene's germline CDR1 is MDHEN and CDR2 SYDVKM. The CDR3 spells CASSSTLGQGGSPLHF. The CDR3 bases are TGTGCCAGCAGTTCGACCTTGGGGCAGGGTGGTTCACCCCTCCACTTT.

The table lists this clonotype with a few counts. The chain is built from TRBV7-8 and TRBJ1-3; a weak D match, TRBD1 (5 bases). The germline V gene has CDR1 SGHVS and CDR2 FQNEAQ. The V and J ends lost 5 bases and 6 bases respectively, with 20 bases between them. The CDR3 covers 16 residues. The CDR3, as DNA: TGTGCCAGCAGCCAACGAGAGTTCAGGGTGACAAACACCATATATTTT. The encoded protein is CASSQREFRVTNTIYF.

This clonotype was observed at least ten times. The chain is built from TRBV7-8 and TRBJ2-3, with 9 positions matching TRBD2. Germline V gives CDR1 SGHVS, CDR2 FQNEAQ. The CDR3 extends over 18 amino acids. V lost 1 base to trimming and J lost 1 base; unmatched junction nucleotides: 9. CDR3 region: CASSLGGGGVSGTDTQYF. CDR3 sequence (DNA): TGTGCCAGCAGCTTAGGTGGCGGGGGGGTCTCTGGCACAGATACGCAGTATTTT. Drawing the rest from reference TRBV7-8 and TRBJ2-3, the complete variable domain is GAGVSQSPRYKVAKRGQDVALRCDPISGHVSLFWYQQALGQGPEFLTYFQNEAQLDKSGLPSDRFFAERPEGSVSTLKIQRTQQEDSAVYLCASSLGGGGVSGTDTQYFGPGTRLTVL.

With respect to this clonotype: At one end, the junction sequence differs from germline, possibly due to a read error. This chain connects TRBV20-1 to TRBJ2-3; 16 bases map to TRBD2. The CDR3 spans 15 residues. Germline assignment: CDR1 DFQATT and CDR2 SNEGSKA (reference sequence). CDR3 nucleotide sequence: TGCAGTGCGAGAGACCAAACCGGGACTAGCGGGAGGGGGTATTTT. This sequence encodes CSARDQTGTSGRGYF.

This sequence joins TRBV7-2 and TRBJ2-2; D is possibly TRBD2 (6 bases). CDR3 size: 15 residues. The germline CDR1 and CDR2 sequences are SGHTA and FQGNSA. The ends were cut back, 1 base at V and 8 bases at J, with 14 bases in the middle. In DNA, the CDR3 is TGTGCCAGCAGCTTAGTGGTCGGGGGAGCGGGGGAGCTGTTTTTT. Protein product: CASSLVVGGAGELFF.

For the CDR3, the DNA is TGTGCCGCGGGACTAGCGGGCGGTGGTGAGCAGTTCTTC. This translates into CAAGLAGGGEQFF. This chain connects TRBV12-3 or TRBV12-4 to TRBJ2-1; 12 bases match TRBD2. The J segment lost 9 bases and the V segment lost 11 bases, leaving 8 bases of the junction unmatched. The CDR3 sequence is 13 residues long.

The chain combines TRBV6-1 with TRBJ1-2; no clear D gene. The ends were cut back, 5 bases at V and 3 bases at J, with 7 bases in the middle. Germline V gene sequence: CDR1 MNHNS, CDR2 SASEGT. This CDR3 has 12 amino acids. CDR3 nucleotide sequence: TGTGCCAGCAGTAAGACTGACTATGGCTACACCTTC. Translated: CASSKTDYGYTF.

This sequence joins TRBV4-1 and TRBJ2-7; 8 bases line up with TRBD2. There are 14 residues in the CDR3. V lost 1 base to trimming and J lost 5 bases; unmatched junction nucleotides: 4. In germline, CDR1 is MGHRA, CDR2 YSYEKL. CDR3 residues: CASSQGREANEQYF. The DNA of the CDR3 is TGCGCCAGCAGCCAAGGGCGGGAGGCCAACGAGCAGTACTTC.

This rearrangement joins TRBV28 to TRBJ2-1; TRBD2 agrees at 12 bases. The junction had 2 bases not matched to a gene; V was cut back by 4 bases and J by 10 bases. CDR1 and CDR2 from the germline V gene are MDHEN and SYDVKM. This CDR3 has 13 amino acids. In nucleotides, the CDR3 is TGTGCCAGCAGTTATACTAGCGGGAGGGAGCAGTTCTTC. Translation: CASSYTSGREQFF.

This chain's CDR3 is CASSQGLAGVGEQYF. CDR3 bases: TGTGCCAGCAGTCAGGGACTAGCGGGAGTGGGGGAGCAGTACTTC. The chain employs TRBV28 and TRBJ2-7, with 14 nucleotides matching TRBD2. The CDR3 length is 15 residues. The germline V gene has CDR1 MDHEN and CDR2 SYDVKM. The trim removed 5 bases at V and 7 bases at J, leaving 7 bases unmatched.

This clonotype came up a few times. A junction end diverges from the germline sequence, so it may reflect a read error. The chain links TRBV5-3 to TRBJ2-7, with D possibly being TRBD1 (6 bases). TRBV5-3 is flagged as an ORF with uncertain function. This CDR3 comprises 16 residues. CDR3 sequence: CASSLSGALGGYEQYF. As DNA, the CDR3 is TGTGCCAGCAGCTTGTCCGGGGCTTTAGGGGGTTACGAGCAGTACTTC.

CDR3 amino acids: CASSYTTGTVGEQYF. In nucleotides, the CDR3 is TGTGCCAGCAGCTACACGACAGGGACAGTAGGCGAGCAGTACTTC. The chain combines TRBV9 with TRBJ2-7; TRBD1 matches at 7 bases. This CDR3 contains 15 residues. With 4 bases clipped from V and 6 bases from J, the junction kept 13 bases outside the gene matches. In germline, CDR1 is SGDLS, CDR2 YYNGEE.

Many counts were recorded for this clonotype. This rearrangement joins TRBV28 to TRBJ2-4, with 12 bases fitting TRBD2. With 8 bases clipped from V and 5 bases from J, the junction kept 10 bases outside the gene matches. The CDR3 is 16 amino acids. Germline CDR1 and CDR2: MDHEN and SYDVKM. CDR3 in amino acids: CASCGLAGGRENIQYF. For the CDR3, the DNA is TGTGCCAGCTGCGGGCTAGCGGGAGGGCGCGAAAACATTCAGTACTTC.

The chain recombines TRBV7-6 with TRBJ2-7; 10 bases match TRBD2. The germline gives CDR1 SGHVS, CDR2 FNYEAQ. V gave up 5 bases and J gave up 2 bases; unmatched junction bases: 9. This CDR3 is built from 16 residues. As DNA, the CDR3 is TGTGCCAGCAGCGTATTGGCTAGCGGGGGTACCTACGAGCAGTACTTC. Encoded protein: CASSVLASGGTYEQYF.